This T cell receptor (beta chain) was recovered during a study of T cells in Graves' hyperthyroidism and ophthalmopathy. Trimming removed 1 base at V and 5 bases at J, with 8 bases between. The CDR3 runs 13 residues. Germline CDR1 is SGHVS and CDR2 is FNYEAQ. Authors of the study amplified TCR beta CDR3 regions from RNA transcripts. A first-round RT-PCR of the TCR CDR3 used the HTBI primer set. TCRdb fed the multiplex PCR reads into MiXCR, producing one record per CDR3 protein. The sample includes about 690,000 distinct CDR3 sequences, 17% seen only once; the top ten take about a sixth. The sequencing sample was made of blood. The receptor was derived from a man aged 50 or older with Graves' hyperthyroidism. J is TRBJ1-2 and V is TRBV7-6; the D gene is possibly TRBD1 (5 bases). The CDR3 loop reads CASSLEPGYGYTF. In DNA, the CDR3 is TGTGCCAGCAGCTTAGAGCCAGGGTATGGCTACACCTTC.